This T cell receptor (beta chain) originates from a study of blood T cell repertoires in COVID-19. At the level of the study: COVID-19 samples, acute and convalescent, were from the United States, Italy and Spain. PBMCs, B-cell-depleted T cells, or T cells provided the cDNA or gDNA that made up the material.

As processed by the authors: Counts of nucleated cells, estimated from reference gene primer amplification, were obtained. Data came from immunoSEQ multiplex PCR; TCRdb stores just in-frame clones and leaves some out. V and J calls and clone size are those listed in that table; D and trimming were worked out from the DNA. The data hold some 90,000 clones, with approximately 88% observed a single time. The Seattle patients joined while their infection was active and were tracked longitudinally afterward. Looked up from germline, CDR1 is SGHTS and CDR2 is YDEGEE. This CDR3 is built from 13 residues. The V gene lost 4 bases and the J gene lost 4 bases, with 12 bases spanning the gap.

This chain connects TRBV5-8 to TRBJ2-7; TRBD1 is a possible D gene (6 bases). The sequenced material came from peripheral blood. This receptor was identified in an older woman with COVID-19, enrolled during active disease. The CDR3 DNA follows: TGTGCCAGCAGCCGAACCCAGGGGTACGAGCAGTACTTC. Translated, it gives CASSRTQGYEQYF.